The 3 T cell receptor beta chains listed next were all sequenced from one sample in a study of CD8 T cells in ankylosing spondylitis. Findings of the study overall: Ankylosing spondylitis blood appeared to be characterized by a TCR beta motif of several highly homologous variants.

No antigens are known for them. TCRdb processed the 5' RACE reads anew with MiXCR; each CDR3 protein has one entry. Seen here are over 200,000 distinct CDR3 sequences, about 16% observed once, and the top ten hold about 39%. Sequencing input: blood, either unsorted or a sorted T cell fraction (not recorded which). Receptor source: a male donor with ankylosing spondylitis.

This clonotype appeared many times. CDR3 residues: CAPGHREKETQYF. Here the CDR3 DNA reads TGTGCCCCCGGGCACAGGGAAAAAGAGACCCAGTACTTC. This rearrangement joins TRBV7-9 to TRBJ2-5; TRBD1 is a possible D gene (6 bases). This CDR3 contains 13 residues. V shed 11 bases and J shed 3 bases, with 16 bases lying between them. Germline values: CDR1 SEHNR, CDR2 FQNEAQ (reference sequence).

The chain uses TRBV20-1 and TRBJ2-1; TRBD1 or TRBD2 may be the D gene (6 bases each). Germline CDR1 is DFQATT and CDR2 is SNEGSKA (reference sequence). The length of the CDR3 is 12 residues. Written as DNA, the CDR3 is TGCAGAGGAGGAGGGGGTGGCAATGAGCAGTTCTTC. It is translated as CRGGGGGNEQFF.

This chain links TRBV3-1 with TRBJ2-1, with 8 bases lining up with TRBD2. This CDR3 spans 16 amino acids. Germline V gene data show CDR1 as LGHDT and CDR2 as YNNKEL (reference sequence). V lost 4 bases and J lost 1; bases outside the gene matches: 6. CDR3 DNA sequence: TGTGCCAGCAGCCTCGAACTAGCGGTTTCCTACAATGAGCAGTTCTTC. It translates to CASSLELAVSYNEQFF.